This T cell receptor beta chain was observed in a study of early T cells in non-severe SARS-CoV-2 infection. This clonotype showed up just once. With a much larger clone just one base away, this may be a read error. Via MiXCR, TCRdb re-called the 5' RACE reads, giving one row per CDR3 protein. The top ten hold 2.5% to 3.5% of the sample, which has around 52,000 distinct CDR3 sequences, roughly 12% seen once. The CDR3 contains 12 residues. Germline loops: CDR1 MNHNY, CDR2 SVGAGI (reference sequence). The sequence was obtained from an adult who was a healthcare worker with PCR-confirmed SARS-CoV-2 infection or an uninfected control (not recorded which). This chain connects TRBV6-6 to TRBJ2-7; D unresolved. The sequenced material came from whole blood. The CDR3, as DNA: TGTGTCAGCAGTTATCAGACCTACGAGCAGTACTTC. It codes for CVSSYQTYEQYF.